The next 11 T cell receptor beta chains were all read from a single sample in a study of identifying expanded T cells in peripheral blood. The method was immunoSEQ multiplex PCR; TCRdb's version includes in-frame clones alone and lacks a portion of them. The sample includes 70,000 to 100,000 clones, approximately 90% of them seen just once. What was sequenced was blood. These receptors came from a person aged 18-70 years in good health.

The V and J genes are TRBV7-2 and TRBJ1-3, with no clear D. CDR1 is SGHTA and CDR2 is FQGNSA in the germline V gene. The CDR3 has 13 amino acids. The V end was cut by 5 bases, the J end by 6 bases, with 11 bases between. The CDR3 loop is CASSPPQENTIYF. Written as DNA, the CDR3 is TGTGCCAGCAGCCCCCCTCAGGAAAACACCATATATTTT.

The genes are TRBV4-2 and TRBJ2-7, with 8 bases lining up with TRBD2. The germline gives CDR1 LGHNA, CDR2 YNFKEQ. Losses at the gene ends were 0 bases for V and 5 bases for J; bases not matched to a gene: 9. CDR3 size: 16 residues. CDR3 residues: CASSQELVRGANEQYF. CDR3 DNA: TGTGCCAGCAGCCAAGAACTGGTGCGGGGGGCCAACGAGCAGTACTTC.

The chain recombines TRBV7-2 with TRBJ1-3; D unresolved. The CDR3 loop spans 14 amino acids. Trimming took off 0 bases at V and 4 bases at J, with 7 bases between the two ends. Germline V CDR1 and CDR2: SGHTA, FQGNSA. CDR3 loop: CASSLAGQGNTIYF. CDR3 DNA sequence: TGTGCCAGCAGCTTAGCCGGGCAGGGAAACACCATATATTTT.

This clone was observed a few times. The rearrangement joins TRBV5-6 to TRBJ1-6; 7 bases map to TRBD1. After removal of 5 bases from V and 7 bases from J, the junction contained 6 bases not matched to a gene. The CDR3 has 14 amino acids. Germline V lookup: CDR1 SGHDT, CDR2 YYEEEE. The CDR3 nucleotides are TGTGCCAGCAGGGCGACAGGGTTGAATTCACCCCTCCACTTT. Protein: CASRATGLNSPLHF.

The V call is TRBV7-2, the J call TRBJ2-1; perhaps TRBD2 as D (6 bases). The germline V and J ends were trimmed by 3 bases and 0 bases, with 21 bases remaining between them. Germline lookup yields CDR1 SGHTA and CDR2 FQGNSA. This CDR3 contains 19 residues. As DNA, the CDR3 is TGTGCCAGCAGCTTCCGGCCCGGGGGTTTCCCAAGCTCCTACAATGAGCAGTTCTTC. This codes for CASSFRPGGFPSSYNEQFF.

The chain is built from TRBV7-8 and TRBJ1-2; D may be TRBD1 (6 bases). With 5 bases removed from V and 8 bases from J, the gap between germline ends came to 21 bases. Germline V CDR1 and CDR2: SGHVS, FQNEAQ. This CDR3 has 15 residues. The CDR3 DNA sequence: TGTGCCAGCAGCCACAGGCGGGACCCGGGGGGCGGCTACACCTTC. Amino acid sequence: CASSHRRDPGGGYTF.

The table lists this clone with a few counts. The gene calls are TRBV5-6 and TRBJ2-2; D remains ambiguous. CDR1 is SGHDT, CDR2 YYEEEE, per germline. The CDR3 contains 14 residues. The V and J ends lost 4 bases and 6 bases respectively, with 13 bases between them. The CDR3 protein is CASSLGTIAGELFF. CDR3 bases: TGTGCCAGCAGCCTAGGAACCATCGCCGGGGAGCTGTTTTTT. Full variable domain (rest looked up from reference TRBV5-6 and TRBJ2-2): DAGVTQSPTHLIKTRGQQVTLRCSPKSGHDTVSWYQQALGQGPQFIFQYYEEEERQRGNFPDRFSGHQFPNYSSELNVNALLLGDSALYLCASSLGTIAGELFFGEGSRLTVL.

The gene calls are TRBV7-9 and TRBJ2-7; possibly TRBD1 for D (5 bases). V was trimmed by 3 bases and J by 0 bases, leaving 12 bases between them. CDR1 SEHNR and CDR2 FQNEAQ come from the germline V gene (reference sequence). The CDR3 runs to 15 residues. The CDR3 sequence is CASSLGRSSSYEQYF. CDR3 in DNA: TGTGCCAGCAGCTTGGGGCGGAGCAGCTCCTACGAGCAGTACTTC.

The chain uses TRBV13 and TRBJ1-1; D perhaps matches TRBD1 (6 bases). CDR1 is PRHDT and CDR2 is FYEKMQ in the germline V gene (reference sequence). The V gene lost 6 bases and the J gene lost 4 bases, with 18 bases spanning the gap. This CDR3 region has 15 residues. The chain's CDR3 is CASRPPGGARTEAFF. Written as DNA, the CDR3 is TGTGCCAGCAGGCCCCCGGGGGGCGCCCGCACTGAAGCTTTCTTT.

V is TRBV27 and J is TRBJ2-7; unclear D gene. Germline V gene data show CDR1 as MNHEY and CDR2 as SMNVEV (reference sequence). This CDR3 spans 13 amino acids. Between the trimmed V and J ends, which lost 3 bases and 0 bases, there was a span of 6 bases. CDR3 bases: TGTGCCAGCAGTTTTAATAGCTCCTACGAGCAGTACTTC. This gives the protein CASSFNSSYEQYF.

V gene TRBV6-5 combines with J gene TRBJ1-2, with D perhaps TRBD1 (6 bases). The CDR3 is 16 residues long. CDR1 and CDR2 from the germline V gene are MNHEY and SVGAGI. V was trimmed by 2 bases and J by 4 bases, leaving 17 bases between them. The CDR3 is CASSYLRGGVIYGYTF. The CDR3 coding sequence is TGTGCCAGCAGTTACCTTAGGGGGGGCGTAATCTATGGCTACACCTTC.